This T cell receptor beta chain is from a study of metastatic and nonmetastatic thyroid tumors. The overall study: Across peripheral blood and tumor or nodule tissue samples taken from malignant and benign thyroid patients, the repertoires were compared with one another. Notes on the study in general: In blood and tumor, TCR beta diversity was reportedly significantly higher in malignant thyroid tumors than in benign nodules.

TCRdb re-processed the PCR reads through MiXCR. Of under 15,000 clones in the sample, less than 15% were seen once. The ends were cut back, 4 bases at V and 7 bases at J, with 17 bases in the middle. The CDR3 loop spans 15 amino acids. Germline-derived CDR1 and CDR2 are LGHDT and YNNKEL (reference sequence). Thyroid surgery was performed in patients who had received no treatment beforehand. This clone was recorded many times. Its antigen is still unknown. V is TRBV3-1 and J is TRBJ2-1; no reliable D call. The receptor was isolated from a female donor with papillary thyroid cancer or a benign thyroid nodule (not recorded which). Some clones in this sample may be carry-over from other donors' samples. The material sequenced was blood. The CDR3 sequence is CASSPTAWRVNEQFF. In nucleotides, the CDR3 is TGTGCCAGCAGCCCTACAGCGTGGCGAGTGAATGAGCAGTTCTTC.